These 25 T cell receptor beta chains were sequenced from one sample in a study of T cell responses to AZD1222 COVID-19 vaccine. Clones were read by immunoSEQ multiplex PCR, and TCRdb kept only the in-frame ones, dropping some. The sample holds 85,000 to 130,000 clones, 85% to 90% seen once. Material: peripheral blood, obtained on day 0 of AZD1222 vaccination. The receptors stem from an adult in good health.

This clone was detected once. V and J are TRBV7-2 and TRBJ2-7; 9 bases match TRBD1. The V segment lost 3 bases and the J segment 4 bases; nucleotides outside the gene matches: 7. There are 15 residues in the CDR3. Per the germline V gene, CDR1 is SGHTA and CDR2 is FQGNSA. Here the CDR3 reads CASSLVWGQGYEQYF. CDR3 nucleotide sequence: TGTGCCAGCAGCTTGGTCTGGGGACAGGGTTACGAGCAGTACTTC.

The chain's CDR3 is CASSLRSDYEQYF. The CDR3 DNA follows: TGCGCCAGCAGCTTGAGGTCAGACTACGAGCAGTACTTC. V and J are TRBV5-1 and TRBJ2-7; D is unresolved. Germline loops: CDR1 SGHRS, CDR2 YFSETQ. This CDR3 region has 13 residues. V lost 1 base, J lost 3 bases, and 8 bases lay in between.

The rearrangement joins TRBV3-1 (or the pseudogene TRBV3-2) to TRBJ1-4; TRBD1 matches 7 bases. Unmatched junction bases numbered 3, after V lost 6 bases and J lost 11 bases. CDR3 size: 11 residues. The V gene's germline CDR1 is LGHDT and CDR2 YNNKEL (reference sequence). This CDR3 is CASRTTGKLFF. CDR3 in DNA: TGTGCCAGCAGAACGACAGGGAAACTGTTTTTT.

The V call is TRBV15, the J call TRBJ1-4; D gene unclear. Trimming left V 0 bases short and J 5 bases short, with 13 bases between. The CDR3 runs 16 residues. Germline V gene sequence: CDR1 LNHNV, CDR2 YYDKDF (reference sequence). CDR3 region: CATSRDRYRGNEKLFF. In DNA form, the CDR3 reads TGTGCCACCAGCAGAGACCGATACAGAGGAAATGAAAAACTGTTTTTT. The variable domain in full, completed from reference TRBV15 and TRBJ1-4, reads DAMVIQNPRYQVTQFGKPVTLSCSQTLNHNVMYWYQQKSSQAPKLLFHYYDKDFNNEADTPDNFQSRRPNTSFCFLDIRSPGLGDTAMYLCATSRDRYRGNEKLFFGSGTQLSVL.

The genes are TRBV2 and TRBJ1-6; 7 bases align to TRBD1. CDR1 SNHLY and CDR2 FYNNEI come from the germline V gene. The CDR3 consists of 17 residues. Losses at the gene ends were 6 bases for V and 0 bases for J; bases not matched to a gene: 8. CDR3 DNA sequence: TGTGCCAGCAGGAGTGGACAGGCCAACTCCTATAATTCACCCCTCCACTTT. Encoded protein: CASRSGQANSYNSPLHF.

The V call is TRBV7-9, the J call TRBJ1-2; D possibly corresponds to TRBD1 (6 bases). The germline V gene has CDR1 SEHNR and CDR2 FQNEAQ (reference sequence). V lost 1 base, J lost 0 bases, and 12 bases lay in between. The CDR3 has 16 amino acids. CDR3 protein: CASSLELDRANYGYTF. The DNA for the CDR3 is TGTGCCAGCAGCTTAGAGTTGGACAGAGCTAACTATGGCTACACCTTC. Filled out from reference TRBV7-9 and TRBJ1-2, the complete variable domain reads DTGVSQNPRHKITKRGQNVTFRCDPISEHNRLYWYRQTLGQGPEFLTYFQNEAQLEKSRLLSDRFSAERPKGSFSTLEIQRTEQGDSAMYLCASSLELDRANYGYTFGSGTRLTVV.

The CDR3 loop is CASSLPGSSYNEQFF. CDR3 bases: TGTGCCAGCAGCCTACCAGGGTCCTCCTACAATGAGCAGTTCTTC. The rearrangement uses TRBV5-4 and TRBJ2-1; D perhaps matches TRBD1 (5 bases). Trimming removed 4 bases at V and 0 bases at J, with 11 bases between. Germline-derived CDR1 and CDR2 are SGHNT and YYREEE (reference sequence). The CDR3 is 15 amino acids.

The rearrangement links TRBV27 to TRBJ2-3; TRBD1 aligns across 7 bases. This CDR3 region has 18 residues. Germline V gene lookup returns CDR1 MNHEY and CDR2 SMNVEV (reference sequence). Trimming took 4 bases from V and 5 from J; bases not matched to a gene: 18. This CDR3 reads CASSSLYIDREGGDTQYF. Written as DNA, the CDR3 is TGTGCCAGCAGTTCGCTATATATCGACAGGGAAGGAGGAGATACGCAGTATTTT.

The rearrangement joins TRBV20-1 to TRBJ1-5; a possible D gene is TRBD1 (5 bases). Deletions cut 3 bases from V and 3 bases from J, with 12 bases between. The CDR3 runs to 14 residues. Germline loops: CDR1 DFQATT, CDR2 SNEGSKA (reference sequence). In DNA form, the CDR3 reads TGCAGTGCTAGTGCTGGGACCGTCAATCAGCCCCAGCATTTT. Its protein product is CSASAGTVNQPQHF.

This chain joins TRBV20-1 and TRBJ1-4; D remains unclear. The CDR3 sequence is 11 residues long. Trimming removed 5 bases from V and 8 bases from J, with 9 bases in between. In germline, CDR1 is DFQATT, CDR2 SNEGSKA (reference sequence). CDR3 loop: CSAFTGEKLFF. CDR3 bases: TGCAGTGCTTTCACCGGAGAAAAACTGTTTTTT.

This sequence joins TRBV6-2 or TRBV6-3 and TRBJ1-1; D is uncertain. CDR1 is MNHEY, CDR2 SVGEGT, per germline. Trimming took 2 bases from V and 3 from J, leaving 4 bases between them. The length of the CDR3 is 12 residues. CDR3 sequence (DNA): TGTGCCAGCAGTTACCCGGACACTGAAGCTTTCTTT. Its translation: CASSYPDTEAFF.

The rearrangement uses TRBV18 and TRBJ1-5; weak D call: TRBD1 (6 bases). The V and J ends lost 6 bases and 0 bases respectively, with 15 bases between them. This CDR3 is built from 16 residues. Germline assignment: CDR1 KGHSH and CDR2 LQKENI. The CDR3 spells CASSPGKGVSNQPQHF. For the CDR3, the DNA is TGTGCCAGCTCTCCGGGGAAGGGGGTTAGCAATCAGCCCCAGCATTTT.

The chain recombines TRBV6-2 or TRBV6-3 with TRBJ2-7, with TRBD2 matching 9 bases. CDR1 is MNHEY and CDR2 is SVGEGT in the germline V gene. This CDR3 is built from 18 residues. V shed 2 bases and J 2 bases; nucleotides not matched to a gene: 13. The CDR3 bases are TGTGCCAGCAGTTACAGTCCCCTACTAGCGGGTTCTACCTACGAGCAGTACTTC. It yields the protein CASSYSPLLAGSTYEQYF.

The V gene is TRBV28, the J gene TRBJ1-1; no reliable D call. Trimming removed 2 bases at V and 2 bases at J, with 9 bases between. The V gene's germline CDR1 is MDHEN and CDR2 SYDVKM. The CDR3 consists of 14 residues. The CDR3 here is CASSLTQRNTEAFF. CDR3 coding DNA: TGTGCCAGCAGTTTAACGCAGCGTAACACTGAAGCTTTCTTT.

V usage is TRBV7-2 and J usage is TRBJ2-1; D ambiguous. The CDR3 has 13 amino acids. In germline, CDR1 is SGHTA, CDR2 FQGNSA. The V end was cut by 5 bases, the J end by 5 bases, with 10 bases between. The CDR3 nucleotides are TGTGCCAGCAGCCGTGCTAGGAACAATGAGCAGTTCTTC. As protein: CASSRARNNEQFF.

This chain joins TRBV30 and TRBJ1-2; TRBD1 matches at 9 bases. Germline lookup yields CDR1 GTSNPN and CDR2 SVGIG (reference sequence). The CDR3 has 14 amino acids. J gave up 10 bases and V 4 bases, and 13 bases lay outside the gene matches. The DNA for the CDR3 is TGTGCCTGGATCAAGATGGGACAGGGAAGGCCCTACACCTTC. Its protein is CAWIKMGQGRPYTF.

V and J are TRBV27 and TRBJ2-5; D may be TRBD1 (6 bases). The V gene lost 5 bases and the J gene lost 5 bases, with 18 bases spanning the gap. In germline, CDR1 is MNHEY, CDR2 SMNVEV (reference sequence). This CDR3 is 15 amino acids long. The CDR3 spells CASSPTLRGAETQYF. CDR3 coding DNA: TGTGCCAGCAGTCCAACTCTCAGGGGCGCCGAGACCCAGTACTTC.

The rearrangement uses TRBV6-5 and TRBJ2-7; D possibly matches TRBD1 or TRBD2 (5 bases each). The CDR3 is 15 residues long. The germline CDR1 and CDR2 sequences are MNHEY and SVGAGI. V was cut by 3 bases and J by 2 bases, with 14 bases left in between. The chain's CDR3 is CASSYFGAPPYEQYF. The CDR3 region has the DNA TGTGCCAGCAGTTATTTCGGGGCTCCCCCCTACGAGCAGTACTTC.

The CDR3 protein is CASSNRYGYTF. In nucleotides, the CDR3 is TGTGCCAGCAGTAACAGATATGGCTACACCTTC. The chain joins TRBV6-2 or TRBV6-3 to TRBJ1-2; D call uncertain. CDR3 length equals 11 residues. V lost 5 bases and J lost 5, with 6 bases in between. Germline V CDR1 and CDR2: MNHEY, SVGEGT.

V and J are TRBV3-1 (or the pseudogene TRBV3-2) and TRBJ1-5, with 10 bases fitting TRBD1. Germline loops: CDR1 LGHDT, CDR2 YNNKEL (reference sequence). V was clipped by 1 base and J by 5 bases; unmatched bases: 2. The CDR3 contains 15 residues. The DNA for the CDR3 is TGTGCCAGCAGCCAAGGGACAGGGGGGCATCAGCCCCAGCATTTT. This gives the protein CASSQGTGGHQPQHF.

The rearrangement links TRBV7-9 to TRBJ1-6, with 8 bases aligning to TRBD1. Germline CDR1 and CDR2: SEHNR and FQNEAQ (reference sequence). The V gene end was trimmed by 7 bases and the J gene end by 7 bases; junction bases not matched to a gene: 6. This CDR3 is built from 14 residues. The CDR3 loop reads CASKRGQENSPLHF. The CDR3 DNA follows: TGTGCCAGCAAACGGGGACAGGAGAATTCACCCCTCCACTTT.

The chain uses TRBV18 and TRBJ2-7; D might be TRBD2 (5 bases). This CDR3 is built from 16 residues. Trimming removed 2 bases from V and 5 bases from J, with 19 bases in between. Germline CDR1 KGHSH, CDR2 LQKENI. Written as DNA, the CDR3 is TGTGCCAGCTCACCATTGACGGGGTTCAACTGGGACGAGCAGTACTTC. This sequence encodes CASSPLTGFNWDEQYF.

The V call is TRBV5-6, the J call TRBJ1-1; D is unclear. This CDR3 contains 13 residues. Germline CDR1 and CDR2: SGHDT and YYEEEE. V was trimmed by 2 bases and J by 2 bases, leaving 7 bases between them. The CDR3 reads CASSFSRNTEAFF. CDR3 nucleotide sequence: TGTGCCAGCAGCTTTTCCAGAAACACTGAAGCTTTCTTT. The whole variable domain, remainder taken from reference TRBV5-6 and TRBJ1-1, is DAGVTQSPTHLIKTRGQQVTLRCSPKSGHDTVSWYQQALGQGPQFIFQYYEEEERQRGNFPDRFSGHQFPNYSSELNVNALLLGDSALYLCASSFSRNTEAFFGQGTRLTVV.

V and J are TRBV28 and TRBJ1-5; 12 bases are shared with TRBD1. The trim removed 5 bases at V and 1 base at J, leaving 12 bases unmatched. Germline V gene sequence: CDR1 MDHEN, CDR2 SYDVKM. CDR3 size: 19 residues. The CDR3 sequence is CASSANRDRGLWSNQPQHF. The DNA of the CDR3 is TGTGCCAGCAGTGCCAACCGGGACAGGGGGCTTTGGAGCAATCAGCCCCAGCATTTT.

The CDR3 DNA is TGCGCCAGCAGCCAAGGGACAGTCCCCACGTATGGCTACACCTTC. This translates into CASSQGTVPTYGYTF. The chain combines TRBV4-3 with TRBJ1-2; possible D gene TRBD1, 6 bases. V lost 1 base and J 5 bases, leaving 14 bases between the germline ends. Germline values: CDR1 LGHNA, CDR2 YSLEER. CDR3 length: 15 amino acids.